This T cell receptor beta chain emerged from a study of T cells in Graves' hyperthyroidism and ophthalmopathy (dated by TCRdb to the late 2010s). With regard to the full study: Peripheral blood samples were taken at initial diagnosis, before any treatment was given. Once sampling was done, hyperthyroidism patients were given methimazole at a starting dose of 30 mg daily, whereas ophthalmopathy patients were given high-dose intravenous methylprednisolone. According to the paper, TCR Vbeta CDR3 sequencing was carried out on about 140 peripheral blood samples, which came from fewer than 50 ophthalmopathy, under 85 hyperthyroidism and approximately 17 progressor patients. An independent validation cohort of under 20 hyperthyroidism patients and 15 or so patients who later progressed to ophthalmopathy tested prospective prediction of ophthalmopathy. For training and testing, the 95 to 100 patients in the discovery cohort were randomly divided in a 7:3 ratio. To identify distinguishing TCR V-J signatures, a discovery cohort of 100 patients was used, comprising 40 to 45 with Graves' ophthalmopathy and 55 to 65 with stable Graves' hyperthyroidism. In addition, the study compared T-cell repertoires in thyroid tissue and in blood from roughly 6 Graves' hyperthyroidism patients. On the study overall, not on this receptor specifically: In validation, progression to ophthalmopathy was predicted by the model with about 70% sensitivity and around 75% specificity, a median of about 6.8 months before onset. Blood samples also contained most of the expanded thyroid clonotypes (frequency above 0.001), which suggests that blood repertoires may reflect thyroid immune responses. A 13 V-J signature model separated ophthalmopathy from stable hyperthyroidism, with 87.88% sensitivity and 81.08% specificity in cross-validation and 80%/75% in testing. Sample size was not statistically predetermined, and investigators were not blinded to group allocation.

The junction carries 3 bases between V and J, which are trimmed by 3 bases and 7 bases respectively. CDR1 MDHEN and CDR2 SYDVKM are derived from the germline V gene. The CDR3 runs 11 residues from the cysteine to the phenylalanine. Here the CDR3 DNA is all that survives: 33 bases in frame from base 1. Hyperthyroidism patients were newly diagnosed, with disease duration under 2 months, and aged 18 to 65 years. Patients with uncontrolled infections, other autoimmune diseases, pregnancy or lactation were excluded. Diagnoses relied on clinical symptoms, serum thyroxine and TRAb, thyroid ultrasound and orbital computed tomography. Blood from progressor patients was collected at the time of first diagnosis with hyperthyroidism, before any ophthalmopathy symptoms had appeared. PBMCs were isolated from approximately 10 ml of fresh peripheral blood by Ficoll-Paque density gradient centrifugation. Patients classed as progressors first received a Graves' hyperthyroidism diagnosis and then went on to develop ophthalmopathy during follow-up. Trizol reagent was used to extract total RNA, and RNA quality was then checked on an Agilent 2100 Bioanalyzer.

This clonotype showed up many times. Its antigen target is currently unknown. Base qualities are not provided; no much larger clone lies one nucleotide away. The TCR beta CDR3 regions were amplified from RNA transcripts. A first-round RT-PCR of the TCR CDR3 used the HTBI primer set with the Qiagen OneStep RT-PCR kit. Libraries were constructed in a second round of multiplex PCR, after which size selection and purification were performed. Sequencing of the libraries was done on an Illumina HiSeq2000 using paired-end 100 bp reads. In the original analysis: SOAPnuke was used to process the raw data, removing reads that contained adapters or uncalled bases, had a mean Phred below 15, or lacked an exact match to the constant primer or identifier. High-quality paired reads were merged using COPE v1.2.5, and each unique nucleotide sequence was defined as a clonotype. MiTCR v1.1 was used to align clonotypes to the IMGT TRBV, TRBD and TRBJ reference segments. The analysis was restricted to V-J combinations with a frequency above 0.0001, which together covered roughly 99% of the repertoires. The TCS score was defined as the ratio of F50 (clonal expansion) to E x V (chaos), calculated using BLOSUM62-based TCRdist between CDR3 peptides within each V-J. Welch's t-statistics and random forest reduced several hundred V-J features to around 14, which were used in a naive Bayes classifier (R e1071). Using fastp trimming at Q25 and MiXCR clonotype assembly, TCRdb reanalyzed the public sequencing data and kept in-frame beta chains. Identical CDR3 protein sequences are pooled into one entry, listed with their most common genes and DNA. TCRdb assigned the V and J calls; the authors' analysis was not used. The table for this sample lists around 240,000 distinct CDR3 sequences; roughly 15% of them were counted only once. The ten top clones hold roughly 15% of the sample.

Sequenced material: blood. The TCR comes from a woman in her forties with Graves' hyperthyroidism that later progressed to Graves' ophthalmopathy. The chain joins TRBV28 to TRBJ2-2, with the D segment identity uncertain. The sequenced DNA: TGTGCCAGCAGTTTTCTCGGGGAGCTGTTTTTT. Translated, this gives CASSFLGELFF. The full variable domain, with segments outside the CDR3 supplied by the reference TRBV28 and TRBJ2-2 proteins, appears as DVKVTQSSRYLVKRTGEKVFLECVQDMDHENMFWYRQDPGLGLRLIYFSYDVKMKEKGDIPEGYSVSREKKERFSLILESASTNQTSMYLCASSFLGELFFGEGSRLTVL.